A selection of T cell receptor beta chains follows, all from one sample in a study of T-cell memory formation after mild COVID-19. TCRdb redid the calling of the 5' RACE reads with MiXCR, one entry per CDR3 protein. The table shows 250,000 to 300,000 distinct CDR3 sequences, with approximately 15% occurring only once. The sample was PBMCs or a T cell subset sorted from them (not recorded which). The origin of the receptors is a man aged 18 to 30 who had mild COVID-19 (a few samples of this study predate the infection). Cell type and time point are not known. The CDR3 runs from the conserved cysteine through the conserved F or W. A D gene is named only where the DNA matches it firmly. Rows give clone size only sometimes, using once, few, many, or a class for an expanded clone.

clone_size j_call v_call d_call cdr3_aa cdr3_nt
few TRBJ2-1 TRBV7-2 TRBD1 CASSRQGPQSGEQFF TGTGCCAGCAGCCGACAGGGGCCCCAAAGCGGTGAGCAGTTCTTC
few TRBJ2-1 TRBV5-1 . CASSFQALTDEQFF TGCGCCAGCAGCTTTCAGGCCTTAACCGATGAGCAGTTCTTC
few TRBJ1-1 TRBV20-1 . CSAKPTGQPNTEAFF TGCAGTGCTAAACCTACGGGACAACCGAACACTGAAGCTTTCTTT
. TRBJ1-2 TRBV10-3 TRBD1 CAIKAGGYGYTF TGTGCCATCAAGGCAGGGGGCTATGGCTACACCTTC
few TRBJ2-1 TRBV5-1 . CASSLDSTSYNEQFF TGCGCCAGCAGCTTGGACAGTACCTCCTACAATGAGCAGTTCTTC
. TRBJ1-2 TRBV4-2 . CASSPGDGGYGYTF TGTGCCAGCAGCCCCGGGGACGGGGGCTATGGCTACACCTTC
. TRBJ2-7 TRBV5-1 TRBD2 CASSLGLAGYPPEQYF TGCGCCAGCAGCCTGGGACTAGCGGGGTACCCTCCCGAGCAGTACTTC
. TRBJ2-5 TRBV18 . CASSPNRGYETQYF TGTGCCAGCTCGCCAAACCGGGGATACGAGACCCAGTACTTC
. TRBJ1-3 TRBV29-1 TRBD1 CSVTGVSGNTIYF TGCAGCGTGACAGGGGTCTCTGGAAACACCATATATTTT
. TRBJ2-4 TRBV7-2 . CASSLDLRGYQAKNIQYF TGTGCCAGCAGCTTGGACCTCCGGGGGTATCAAGCCAAAAACATTCAGTACTTC
. TRBJ2-2 TRBV20-1 TRBD2 CSARTSGTTGELFF TGCAGTGCTAGGACTAGCGGAACCACCGGGGAGCTGTTTTTT
few TRBJ1-1 TRBV7-9 . CASSSGPGPTFF TGTGCCAGCAGCTCCGGACCAGGACCTACTTTCTTT
many TRBJ2-3 TRBV9 . CASSVEGVLSTDTQYF TGTGCCAGCAGCGTAGAGGGCGTGCTCTCCACAGATACGCAGTATTTT
few TRBJ1-1 TRBV19 . CASSIAHSDTEAFF TGTGCCAGTAGTATAGCTCATTCGGACACTGAAGCTTTCTTT